These 2 T cell receptor beta chains originate from one sample sequenced in a study of tissue T cells after allogeneic stem cell transplantation. This table comes from immunoSEQ multiplex PCR, and its TCRdb copy is limited to in-frame clones, with some not included. The table shows under 30,000 clones, with less than 75% occurring only once. The material was tissue from the ileum, obtained at autopsy. The receptor source for this set is a female donor of 60 years or more with lung cancer.

The chain couples TRBV29-1 to TRBJ2-1; 10 bases match TRBD1. Germline CDR1 and CDR2: SQVTM and ANQGSEA. Losses at the gene ends were 6 bases for V and 4 bases for J; bases not matched to a gene: 15. The CDR3 is made up of 17 amino acids. The CDR3 DNA sequence: TGCAGCGTCTCTCCCCGCCCGGGACAGGGGAAATACAATGAGCAGTTCTTC. Translation gives CSVSPRPGQGKYNEQFF.

The rearrangement joins TRBV25-1 to TRBJ1-1; D gene uncertain. The germline gives CDR1 MGHDK, CDR2 SYGVNS. The germline V and J ends were trimmed by 8 bases and 3 bases, with 16 bases remaining between them. This CDR3 has 14 residues. This chain's CDR3 is CASSGRFRDTEAFF. The CDR3 DNA sequence: TGTGCCAGCTCCGGACGCTTTAGGGACACTGAAGCTTTCTTT.